This T cell receptor (beta chain) was identified in a study of blood T cell repertoires in COVID-19. CDR3 size: 15 residues. The junction had 8 bases not matched to a gene; V was cut back by 4 bases and J by 7 bases. CDR1 and CDR2 from the germline V gene are SGHTS and YDEGEE. TCRdb keeps only in-frame clones here, not all; method: immunoSEQ multiplex PCR. Of around 300,000 clones listed, about 88% are singletons. The TCR comes from a woman aged 45-65 years who had recovered from COVID-19. Sequencing used PBMCs or T cells enriched from blood (not recorded which). This sequence joins TRBV5-8 and TRBJ1-2; 12 nucleotides align to TRBD1. The CDR3 spells CASSPGQGARSGYTF. The DNA of the CDR3 is TGTGCCAGCAGCCCGGGACAGGGGGCGCGGAGTGGCTACACCTTC.